The T cell receptor (beta chain) under discussion was sequenced for a study of metastatic and nonmetastatic thyroid tumors. Study at large: Repertoire comparisons spanned blood and tumor or nodule tissue from malignant and benign thyroid patients. Findings and caveats of the study: Versus benign nodules, malignant thyroid tumors reportedly had significantly higher TCR beta diversity, in blood and tumor.

All patients were untreated before thyroid surgery. As concerns this clone: The antigen remains unidentified. A clone one base away is much larger, so this may be a read error.

Original handling: For papillary thyroid cancer, a distant-metastasis classifier was constructed from CDR3 differences observed across clinicopathological groups. TCRdb re-analyzed the PCR reads using MiXCR. The V and J calls come from TCRdb's annotation, not from the publication. The sample records roughly 48,000 clones, less than 25% being singletons. Source material: blood. The receptor comes from a male donor with papillary thyroid cancer or a benign thyroid nodule (not recorded which). Some clones in this sample may be carry-over from other donors' samples.

CDR3 in DNA: TGTGCCAGCAGCCCCAGGGGTGGAGGCTACACCTTC. This encodes CASSPRGGGYTF. This sequence joins TRBV7-9 and TRBJ1-2; tentatively, D is TRBD1 (6 bases). This CDR3 comprises 12 residues. Germline values: CDR1 SEHNR, CDR2 FQNEAQ (reference sequence). Trimming left V 5 bases short and J 8 bases short, with 12 bases between.